These 10 T cell receptor beta chains originate from one sample sequenced in a study of blood T cell repertoires in COVID-19. Data came from immunoSEQ multiplex PCR; TCRdb stores just in-frame clones and leaves some out. This sample yields hundreds of thousands of clones, of which around 90% are seen a single time; approximately 7.9% belongs to the top ten. Specimen: peripheral blood. These receptor sequences come from a man aged 55 to 69 who had recovered from COVID-19.

V is TRBV2 and J is TRBJ2-2; the match to TRBD1 covers 8 bases. The V segment lost 6 bases and the J segment 2 bases; nucleotides outside the gene matches: 8. Germline CDR1 and CDR2: SNHLY and FYNNEI. This CDR3 is built from 16 residues. Written as DNA, the CDR3 is TGTGCCAGCAGCGGACAGGGCAGTAAAAACACCGGGGAGCTGTTTTTT. Translating gives CASSGQGSKNTGELFF.

CDR3 sequence reads: CASSQAIRNSSNYGYTF. The CDR3 region has the DNA TGTGCCAGCAGCCAAGCTATTAGAAACAGCTCTAACTATGGCTACACCTTC. The chain recombines TRBV3-1 (or the pseudogene TRBV3-2) with TRBJ1-2; D not certain. V gave up 1 base and J gave up 0 bases, with 15 bases separating them. Germline V lookup: CDR1 LGHDT, CDR2 YNNKEL (reference sequence). The CDR3 has 17 residues.

The chain uses TRBV13 and TRBJ2-7, with D perhaps TRBD1 (6 bases). Germline values: CDR1 PRHDT, CDR2 FYEKMQ (reference sequence). With 3 bases removed from V and 0 bases from J, the gap between germline ends came to 12 bases. This CDR3 has 15 amino acids. The CDR3: CASSFGRGHSYEQYV. In nucleotides, the CDR3 is TGTGCCAGCAGCTTCGGCAGGGGACACTCCTACGAGCAGTACGTC.

The chain uses TRBV6-5 and TRBJ1-2; D may be TRBD1 (6 bases). This CDR3 region has 13 residues. Per germline, CDR1 MNHEY and CDR2 SVGAGI. V was pared by 6 bases and J by 2 bases, with 10 bases between. The DNA of the CDR3 is TGTGCCAGCAGGAGGACAGAAAACTATGGCTACACCTTC. This codes for CASRRTENYGYTF.

The CDR3 region has the DNA TGTGCCAGCAGTGACCAGGGAAGTAACTACGAGCAGTACTTC. Translation: CASSDQGSNYEQYF. The genes are TRBV6-1 and TRBJ2-7, with a tentative D call TRBD1 (5 bases). Trimming left V 3 bases short and J 3 bases short, with 12 bases between. The germline V gene encodes CDR1 MNHNS and CDR2 SASEGT. The CDR3 is 14 residues long.

Written as DNA, the CDR3 is TGTGCCAGCAGCCAGAGAGCGGGTCCTGCCGCGTTCTTC. It yields the protein CASSQRAGPAAFF. The J gene is TRBJ2-1, the V gene TRBV12-3 or TRBV12-4; possible D gene TRBD2, 6 bases. Deletions cut 6 bases from V and 15 bases from J, with 21 bases between. The CDR3 is made up of 13 amino acids.

The gene calls are TRBV15 and TRBJ1-2; 8 bases agree with TRBD1. Germline V gene lookup returns CDR1 LNHNV and CDR2 YYDKDF (reference sequence). The V segment lost 7 bases and the J segment 3 bases; nucleotides outside the gene matches: 7. This CDR3 spans 14 amino acids. Written as DNA, the CDR3 is TGTGCCACCACCCCCCAGGACAGGGACTATGGCTACACCTTC. Amino acids: CATTPQDRDYGYTF.

The chain uses TRBV6-6 and TRBJ1-1; D is undetermined. The CDR3 covers 14 residues. Germline-derived CDR1 and CDR2 are MNHNY and SVGAGI (reference sequence). V was shortened by 8 bases and J by 1 base, with 14 bases between the two germline ends. The CDR3 loop is CASAPSTRNTEAFF. The DNA for the CDR3 is TGTGCCAGCGCCCCATCTACGCGGAACACTGAAGCTTTCTTT.

This clone has a handful of counts. This chain links TRBV18 with TRBJ2-2; TRBD1 agrees at 7 bases. Germline V gene data show CDR1 as KGHSH and CDR2 as LQKENI. The CDR3 has 16 amino acids. After removal of 4 bases from V and 2 bases from J, the junction contained 7 bases not matched to a gene. This chain's CDR3 is CASSRQGRANTGELFF. The CDR3 DNA follows: TGTGCCAGCTCACGACAGGGTCGCGCCAACACCGGGGAGCTGTTTTTT.

V is TRBV7-9 and J is TRBJ2-7; D remains ambiguous. The germline V gene has CDR1 SEHNR and CDR2 FQNEAQ (reference sequence). The V end was cut by 6 bases, the J end by 3 bases, with 6 bases between. CDR3 length: 11 amino acids. The CDR3 protein is CASSEDYEQYF. As DNA, the CDR3 is TGTGCCAGCAGTGAGGACTACGAGCAGTACTTC.